This entry lists 11 T cell receptor beta chains sequenced from one sample in a study of Ad26.COV2.S vaccination and SARS-CoV-2 variants. Sequenced by immunoSEQ multiplex PCR; TCRdb stores in-frame clones only, minus some. This sample has 200,000 to 250,000 clones, with around 89% found just once. Treatment specified: roughly 18 received Ad26.COV2.S at low or high dose, single or two shots; 5 received placebo; per-sample allocation not given. Sample collection was performed on day 63 after the first vaccine or placebo injection. The sequencing used peripheral blood, collected in a trial of Ad26.COV2.S vaccine versus placebo. The receptors derive from a person between 18 and 65 years old who received the Ad26.COV2.S COVID-19 vaccine or a placebo.

This chain uses TRBV9 with TRBJ2-3, with 7 bases that match TRBD2. CDR1 is SGDLS, CDR2 YYNGEE, per germline. The CDR3 runs 16 residues. Trimming at V came to 0 bases and at J to 0 bases, leaving 4 bases not matched to a gene. CDR3 protein: CASSVGRAGSTDTQYF. The DNA of the CDR3 is TGTGCCAGCAGCGTAGGCCGAGCGGGGAGCACAGATACGCAGTATTTT.

V and J are TRBV7-2 and TRBJ1-6; D is uncertain. The CDR3 is 14 amino acids. V gave up 2 bases and J gave up 10 bases, with 12 bases separating them. The germline CDR1 and CDR2 sequences are SGHTA and FQGNSA. The CDR3 loop reads CASSLRGIGSPLHF. The CDR3 DNA reads TGTGCCAGCAGCTTAAGAGGGATAGGATCACCCCTCCACTTT.

The chain carries TRBV30 and TRBJ1-5, with D tentatively TRBD1 (5 bases). This CDR3 region has 13 residues. Germline-derived CDR1 and CDR2 are GTSNPN and SVGIG (reference sequence). Trimming removed 3 bases at V and 6 bases at J, with 12 bases between. The CDR3 protein is CAWSGGGSQPQHF. The DNA for the CDR3 is TGTGCCTGGAGCGGCGGGGGGTCTCAGCCCCAGCATTTT.

The chain couples TRBV24-1 to TRBJ1-2, with D perhaps TRBD1 (5 bases). Germline values: CDR1 KGHDR, CDR2 SFDVKD. The CDR3 is 15 residues long. The V end lost 3 bases, the J end lost 4 bases, and 14 bases lay between the germline ends. CDR3 residues: CATSDPSGTGYGYTF. CDR3 in DNA: TGTGCCACCAGTGATCCCTCAGGGACGGGCTATGGCTACACCTTC.

The genes are TRBV29-1 and TRBJ1-2; tentatively, D is TRBD1 (6 bases). CDR3 length: 14 residues. CDR1 is SQVTM, CDR2 ANQGSEA, per germline. Deletions cut 5 bases from V and 0 bases from J, with 13 bases between. CDR3 bases: TGCAGCGTTCGGAACAGGGAGACTAACTATGGCTACACCTTC. It is translated as CSVRNRETNYGYTF.

V gene TRBV6-2 or TRBV6-3 combines with J gene TRBJ2-1; 10 bases agree with TRBD2. Trimming removed 6 bases from V and 8 bases from J; junction bases left unmatched: 10. Germline CDR1 is MNHEY and CDR2 is SVGEGT. This CDR3 has 15 amino acids. The CDR3 DNA is TGTGCCAGCAGCCACTCTAGCGGGAGTGCCCATGAGCAGTTCTTC. Amino acids: CASSHSSGSAHEQFF.

The rearrangement joins TRBV10-3 to TRBJ2-5; TRBD2 aligns across 8 bases. The CDR3 contains 15 residues. V was clipped by 4 bases and J by 2 bases; unmatched bases: 6. Germline CDR1 reads ENHRY; CDR2 reads SYGVKD. The CDR3 DNA follows: TGTGCCATCAGTGGCCCGGGACTAGTTCAAGAGACCCAGTACTTC. This sequence encodes CAISGPGLVQETQYF.

The count of this clone is one. J is TRBJ2-2 and V is TRBV7-8; no reliable D call. Germline lookup yields CDR1 SGHVS and CDR2 FQNEAQ. The CDR3 length is 13 residues. V shed 8 bases and J shed 7 bases, with 14 bases lying between them. CDR3 loop: CASALSTFGELFF. The CDR3 DNA reads as TGTGCCAGCGCTCTATCTACGTTCGGGGAGCTGTTTTTT.

The rearrangement links TRBV18 to TRBJ1-6, with 7 bases identical to TRBD1. The V and J ends lost 2 bases and 7 bases, in that order; junction bases with no gene match: 2. The CDR3 has 14 residues. Germline lookup yields CDR1 KGHSH and CDR2 LQKENI. The CDR3 bases are TGTGCCAGCTCACCATCAGGGGGAAATTCACCCCTCCACTTT. It is translated as CASSPSGGNSPLHF.

CDR3 in DNA: TGTGCCAGCAGCAAAGGGGAGCTCCCTGAAGCTTTCTTT. This gives the protein CASSKGELPEAFF. The chain recombines TRBV21-1 with TRBJ1-1. TRBV21-1 is a recognized pseudogene. The CDR3 consists of 13 residues.

The J gene is TRBJ2-2, the V gene TRBV9; 10 positions match TRBD2. J lost 2 bases, V lost 3 bases, and 16 bases had no gene match. CDR3 length: 20 residues. The germline V gene has CDR1 SGDLS and CDR2 YYNGEE. CDR3 DNA sequence: TGTGCCAGCAGCGCCGAGGGGTCTAGCGGGAGACGCCCCAACACCGGGGAGCTGTTTTTT. This translates into CASSAEGSSGRRPNTGELFF.